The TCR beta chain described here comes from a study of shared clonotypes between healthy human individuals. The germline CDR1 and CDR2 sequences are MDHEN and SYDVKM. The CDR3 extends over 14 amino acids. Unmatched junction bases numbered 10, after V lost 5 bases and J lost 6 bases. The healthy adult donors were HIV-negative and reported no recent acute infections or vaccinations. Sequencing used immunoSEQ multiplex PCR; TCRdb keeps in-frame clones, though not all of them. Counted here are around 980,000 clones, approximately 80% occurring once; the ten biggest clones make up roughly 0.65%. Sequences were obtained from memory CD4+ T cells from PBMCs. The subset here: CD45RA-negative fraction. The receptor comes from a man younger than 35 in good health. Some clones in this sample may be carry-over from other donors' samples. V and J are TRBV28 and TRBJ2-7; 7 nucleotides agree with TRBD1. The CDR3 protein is CASSRLGRQGEQYF. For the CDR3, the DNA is TGTGCCAGCAGTCGATTGGGGCGACAGGGCGAGCAGTACTTC.